This T cell receptor (beta chain) was sequenced in a study of radiation and T cells in renal cell carcinoma (TCRdb year 2020). As for the study more broadly: In total, some 50 samples, comprising 26 tumors and some 27 peripheral blood samples, were subjected to TCR beta sequencing. Across all 53 samples, several million unique CDR3 nucleotide sequences, encoding 2.5 million to 3 million unique CDR3 amino acid sequences, were identified. What the work shows at the level of the full study, not this receptor alone: Because only small tumor regions of approximately 1 g were available, the study did not capture intratumoral heterogeneity. The single-armed trial design could not address effects of radiation dose or scheduling on the TCR repertoire. TCR clonality was higher in irradiated tumors than in controls, as the top 100 clonotypes made up an average of 54% of the repertoire in irradiated tumors compared with around 43% in nephrectomy-only tumors. A greater number of dominant CDR3 motifs was detected in irradiated tumors than in control tumors, and a larger share of the repertoire was occupied by these motifs in irradiated tumors than in control tumors.

V is cut back by 0 bases and J by 4 bases, with 1 base in the junction unmatched. Via the germline V gene, CDR1 is SGDLS and CDR2 YYNGEE. The CDR3, cysteine through phenylalanine, is 14 amino acids long. Left in the record is the CDR3 DNA by itself, 42 bases read in frame from the first base. The sample's time point label is to be understood as: tumor resected at nephrectomy. The intended sense of this specimen's treatment or condition label: treatment-naive control, cytoreductive nephrectomy. The control tumors were taken from treatment-naive renal cell carcinoma patients who had cytoreductive nephrectomy with no earlier radiation. All patients had renal cell carcinoma with clear cell pathology. The control tumors sequenced for TCR were resected between the early 2010s and the mid-2010s from over 9 males and several females whose median age was roughly 57 years (range 40 to 82). The tumors were dissociated mechanically, digested with collagenase/hyaluronidase at 37 degrees C, processed in gentleMACS C tubes, and kept in liquid nitrogen. The QIAamp DNA Blood Mini Kit (Qiagen) was used to prepare genomic DNA for TCR sequencing. Only samples passing all quality control checks were included in the analyses.

This clone was seen a handful of times. Its cognate antigen has yet to be identified. Base qualities are not at hand, and no much larger clone is one base apart. TCR beta libraries were generated from genomic DNA with the immunoSEQ kit, following the manufacturer's recommendations. For library preparation, a first multiplex PCR was performed with proprietary primers, followed by a second PCR in which unique barcodes were added, and bead cleanups were performed after each round. A positive control reaction and a negative control reaction, both provided in the kit, were run with every batch of samples. The final libraries were assessed on an Agilent 4200 TapeStation D1000 ScreenTape, pooled by volume, and quantified by qPCR. Sequencing was performed on an Illumina NextSeq500 using a MidOutput 150-cycle cartridge, with 156 Read1 cycles, 15 Index1 cycles, and the kit custom primers. The pooled library was loaded at approximately 0.98 pM with about 20% PhiX control spiked in. As for how the authors treated the data: Vendor-processed data were analyzed in R, and a clonotype was defined as all T cells sharing the same CDR3 nucleotide sequence. For clone abundance analyses, frequencies were normalized to the 10,000 most abundant clones in each sample. Public T cell clones, which averaged fewer than five per sample, were excluded before analysis. ImmunoMap was used for dominant motif analysis with the PAM10 matrix, a gap penalty of 30, and a homology threshold of 0.3, and any motif reaching a cumulative frequency of at least 0.01 was considered dominant. TCRdb obtained this table from immuneACCESS and retained in-frame rearrangements with V and J assigned. These tables miss some clones; where compared with another copy, unresolved V genes account for less than half of the shortfall, and the remainder is unexplained. The V and J calls and clone size come from that table; D and trimming were worked out from the DNA. Present in this sample are 18,000 or so clones, approximately 59% of which were seen just once. Of the sample, about 30% falls within the top ten clones.

This clonotype originated in a middle-aged man with renal cell carcinoma. The sample consisted of tumor tissue, taken from a patient whose treatment was nephrectomy without radiotherapy. The chain joins TRBV9 to TRBJ1-5, with 7 bases aligning to TRBD1. The DNA reads TGTGCCAGCAGCGTAGGGGACAGTAATCAGCCCCAGCATTTT. This codes for CASSVGDSNQPQHF.